This T cell receptor beta chain was documented in a study of blood T cells in healthy people across ages. General observations from the study: Roughly linear declines in TCR beta diversity per million T cells occurred with age. A conclusive naive versus antigen-experienced comparison was prevented by the unsorted PBMCs.

Worth noting for this clonotype: The antigen remains undetermined.

The CDR3 sequence is 18 residues long. Germline assignment: CDR1 SGHTA and CDR2 FQGNSA. Trimming shortened V by 0 bases and J by 0 bases, and 14 bases separated the two germline ends. With a J-beta primer mix and a sample-barcoded 5' primer, a second PCR ran 7 to 11 cycles. MiXCR, applied by TCRdb to the 5' RACE reads, yields one record per CDR3 protein. The repertoire holds roughly 930,000 distinct CDR3 sequences, with 45% to 50% as singletons. The donors, healthy Caucasians from Russia, were aged about 6 to 95. No fewer than 6 million PBMCs went into each sample. V and J are TRBV7-2 and TRBJ2-2; a possible D gene is TRBD1 (5 bases). The receptor was isolated from a man aged 30-40 years in good health. Sequencing input: blood. The CDR3, as DNA: TGTGCCAGCAGCTTAGCCAGGGTTGCTGACGCGAACACCGGGGAGCTGTTTTTT. The encoded protein is CASSLARVADANTGELFF. The full variable domain, its missing parts supplied by reference TRBV7-2 and TRBJ2-2, is GAGVSQSPSNKVTEKGKDVELRCDPISGHTALYWYRQSLGQGLEFLIYFQGNSAPDKSGLPSDRFSAERTGGSVSTLTIQRTQQEDSAVYLCASSLARVADANTGELFFGEGSRLTVL.